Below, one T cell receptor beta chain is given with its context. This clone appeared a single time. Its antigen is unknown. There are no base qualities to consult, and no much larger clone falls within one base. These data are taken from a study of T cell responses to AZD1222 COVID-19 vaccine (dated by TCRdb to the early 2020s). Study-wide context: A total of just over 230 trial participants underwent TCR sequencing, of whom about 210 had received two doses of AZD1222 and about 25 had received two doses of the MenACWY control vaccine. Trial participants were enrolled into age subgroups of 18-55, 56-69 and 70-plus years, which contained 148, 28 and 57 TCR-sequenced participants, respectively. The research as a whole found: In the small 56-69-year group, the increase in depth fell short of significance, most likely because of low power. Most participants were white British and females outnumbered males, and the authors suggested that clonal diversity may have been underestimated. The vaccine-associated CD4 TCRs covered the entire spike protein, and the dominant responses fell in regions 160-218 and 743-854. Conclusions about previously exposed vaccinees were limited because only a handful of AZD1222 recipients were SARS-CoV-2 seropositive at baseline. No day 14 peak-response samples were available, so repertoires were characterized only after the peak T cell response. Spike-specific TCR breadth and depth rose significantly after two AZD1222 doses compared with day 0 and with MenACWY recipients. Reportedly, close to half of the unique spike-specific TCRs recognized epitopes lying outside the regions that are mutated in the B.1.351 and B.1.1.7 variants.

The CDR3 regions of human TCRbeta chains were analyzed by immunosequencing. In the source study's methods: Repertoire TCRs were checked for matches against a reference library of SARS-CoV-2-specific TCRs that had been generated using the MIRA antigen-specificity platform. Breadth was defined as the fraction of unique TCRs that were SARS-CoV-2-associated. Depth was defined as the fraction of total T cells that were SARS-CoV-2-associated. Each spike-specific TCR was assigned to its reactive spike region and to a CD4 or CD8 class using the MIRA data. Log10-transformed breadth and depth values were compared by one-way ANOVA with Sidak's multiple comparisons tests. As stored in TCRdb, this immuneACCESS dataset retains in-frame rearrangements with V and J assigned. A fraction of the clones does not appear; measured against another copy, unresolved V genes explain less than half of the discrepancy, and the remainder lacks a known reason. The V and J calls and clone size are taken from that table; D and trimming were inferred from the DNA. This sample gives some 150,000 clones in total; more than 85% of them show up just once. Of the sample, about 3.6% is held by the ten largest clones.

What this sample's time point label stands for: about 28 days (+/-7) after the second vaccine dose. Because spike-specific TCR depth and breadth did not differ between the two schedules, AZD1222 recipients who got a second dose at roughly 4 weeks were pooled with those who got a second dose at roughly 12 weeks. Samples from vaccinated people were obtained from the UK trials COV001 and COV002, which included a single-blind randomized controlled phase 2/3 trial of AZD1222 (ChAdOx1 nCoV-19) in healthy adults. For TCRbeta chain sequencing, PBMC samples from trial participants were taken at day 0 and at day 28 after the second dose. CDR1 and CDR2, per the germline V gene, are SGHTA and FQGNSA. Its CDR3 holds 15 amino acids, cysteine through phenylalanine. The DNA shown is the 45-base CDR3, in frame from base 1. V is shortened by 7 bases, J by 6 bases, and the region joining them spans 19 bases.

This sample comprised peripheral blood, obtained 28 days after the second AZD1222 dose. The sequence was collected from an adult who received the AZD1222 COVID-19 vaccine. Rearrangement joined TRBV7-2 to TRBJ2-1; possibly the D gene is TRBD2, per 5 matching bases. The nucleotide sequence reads TGTGCCAGCACCCCAACCCCCGGGGTCCCCAATGAGCAGTTCTTC. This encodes CASTPTPGVPNEQFF.